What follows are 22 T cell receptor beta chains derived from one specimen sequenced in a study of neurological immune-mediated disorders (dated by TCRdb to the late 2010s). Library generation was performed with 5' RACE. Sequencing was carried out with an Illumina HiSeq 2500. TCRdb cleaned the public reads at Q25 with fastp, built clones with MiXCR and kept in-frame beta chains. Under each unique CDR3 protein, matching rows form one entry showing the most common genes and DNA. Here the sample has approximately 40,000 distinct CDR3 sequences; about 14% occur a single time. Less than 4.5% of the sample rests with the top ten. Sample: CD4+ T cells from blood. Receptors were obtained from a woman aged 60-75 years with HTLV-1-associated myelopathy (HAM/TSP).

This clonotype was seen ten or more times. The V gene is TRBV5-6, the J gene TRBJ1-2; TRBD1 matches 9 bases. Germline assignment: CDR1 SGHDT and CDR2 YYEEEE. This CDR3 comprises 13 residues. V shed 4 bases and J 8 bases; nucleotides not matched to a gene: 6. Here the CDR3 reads CASSRDRAGGYTF. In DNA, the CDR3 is TGTGCCAGCAGCCGGGACAGGGCGGGCGGCTACACCTTC.

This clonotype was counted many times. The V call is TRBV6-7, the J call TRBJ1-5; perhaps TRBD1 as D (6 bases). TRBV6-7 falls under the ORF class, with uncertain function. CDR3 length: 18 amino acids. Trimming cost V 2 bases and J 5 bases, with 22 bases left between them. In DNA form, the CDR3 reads TGTGCCAGCAGTTACCAGTCGGGCAGGGGCCAGCGGGATCAGCCCCAGCATTTT. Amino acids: CASSYQSGRGQRDQPQHF.

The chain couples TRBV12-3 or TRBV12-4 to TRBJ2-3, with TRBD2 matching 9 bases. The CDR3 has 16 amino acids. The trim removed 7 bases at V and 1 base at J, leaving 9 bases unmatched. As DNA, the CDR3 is TGTGCCAGCAAGGGGACTAGCCGGGGGCGCACAGATACGCAGTATTTT. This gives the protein CASKGTSRGRTDTQYF.

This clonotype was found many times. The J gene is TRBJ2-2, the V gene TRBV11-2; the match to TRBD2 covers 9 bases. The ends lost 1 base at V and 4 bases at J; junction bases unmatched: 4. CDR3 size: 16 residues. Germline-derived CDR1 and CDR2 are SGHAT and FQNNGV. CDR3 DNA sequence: TGTGCCAGCAGCTTAGCTTCTAGCGGGGTCACCGGGGAGCTGTTTTTT. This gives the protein CASSLASSGVTGELFF.

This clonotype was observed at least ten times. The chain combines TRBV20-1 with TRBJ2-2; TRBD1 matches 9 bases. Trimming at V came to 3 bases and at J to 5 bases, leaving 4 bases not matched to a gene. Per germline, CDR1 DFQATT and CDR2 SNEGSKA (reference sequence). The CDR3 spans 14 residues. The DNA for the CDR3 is TGCAGTGCTAGGGGGACAGGGCAGACCGGGGAGCTGTTTTTT. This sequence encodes CSARGTGQTGELFF.

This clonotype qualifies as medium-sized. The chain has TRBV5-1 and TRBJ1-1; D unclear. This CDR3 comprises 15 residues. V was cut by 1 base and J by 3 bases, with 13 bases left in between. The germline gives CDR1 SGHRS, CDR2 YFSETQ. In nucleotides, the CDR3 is TGCGCCAGCAGCTTGTATAAGGGTCGGGACACTGAAGCTTTCTTT. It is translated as CASSLYKGRDTEAFF.

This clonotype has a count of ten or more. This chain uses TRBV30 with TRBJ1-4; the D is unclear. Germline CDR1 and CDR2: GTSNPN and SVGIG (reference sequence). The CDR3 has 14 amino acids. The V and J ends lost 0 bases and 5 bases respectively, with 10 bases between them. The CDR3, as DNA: TGTGCCTGGAGTGTAGCGATTCGGAATGAAAAACTGTTTTTT. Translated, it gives CAWSVAIRNEKLFF.

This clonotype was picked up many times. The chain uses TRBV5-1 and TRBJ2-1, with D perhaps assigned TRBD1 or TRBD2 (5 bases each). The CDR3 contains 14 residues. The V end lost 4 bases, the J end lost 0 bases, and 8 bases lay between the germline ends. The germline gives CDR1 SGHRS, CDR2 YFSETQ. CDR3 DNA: TGCGCCAGCAGCGGGGGAAGCTCCTACAATGAGCAGTTCTTC. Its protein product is CASSGGSSYNEQFF.

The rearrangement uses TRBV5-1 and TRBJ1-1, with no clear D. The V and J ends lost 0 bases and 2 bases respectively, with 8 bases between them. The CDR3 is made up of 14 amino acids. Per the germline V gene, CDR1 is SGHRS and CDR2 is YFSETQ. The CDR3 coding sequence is TGCGCCAGCAGCTTGGCCTGGATTAACACTGAAGCTTTCTTT. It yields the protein CASSLAWINTEAFF.

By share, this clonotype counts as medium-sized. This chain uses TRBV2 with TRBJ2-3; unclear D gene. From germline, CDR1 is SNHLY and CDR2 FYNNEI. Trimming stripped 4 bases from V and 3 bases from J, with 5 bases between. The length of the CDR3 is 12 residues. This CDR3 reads CASSVATDTQYF. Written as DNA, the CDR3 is TGTGCCAGCAGTGTAGCTACAGATACGCAGTATTTT.

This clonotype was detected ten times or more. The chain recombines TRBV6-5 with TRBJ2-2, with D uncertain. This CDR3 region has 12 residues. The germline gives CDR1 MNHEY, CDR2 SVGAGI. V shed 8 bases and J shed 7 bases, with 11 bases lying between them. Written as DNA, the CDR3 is TGTGCCAGCCACGCGGATCACGGGGAGCTGTTTTTT. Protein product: CASHADHGELFF.

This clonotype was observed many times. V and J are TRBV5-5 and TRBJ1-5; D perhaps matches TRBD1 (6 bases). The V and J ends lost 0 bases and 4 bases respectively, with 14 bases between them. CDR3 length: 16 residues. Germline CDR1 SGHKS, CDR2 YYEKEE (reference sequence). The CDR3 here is CASSLVAGAGNQPQHF. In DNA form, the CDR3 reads TGTGCCAGCAGCTTGGTCGCGGGGGCGGGGAATCAGCCCCAGCATTTT.

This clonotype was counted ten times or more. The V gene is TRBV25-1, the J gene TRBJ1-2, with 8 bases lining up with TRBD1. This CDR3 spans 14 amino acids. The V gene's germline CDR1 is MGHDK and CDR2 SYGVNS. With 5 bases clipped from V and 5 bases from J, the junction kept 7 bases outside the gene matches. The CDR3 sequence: CASSSGGTRYGYTF. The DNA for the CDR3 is TGTGCCAGCAGTTCAGGGGGCACGAGATATGGCTACACCTTC.

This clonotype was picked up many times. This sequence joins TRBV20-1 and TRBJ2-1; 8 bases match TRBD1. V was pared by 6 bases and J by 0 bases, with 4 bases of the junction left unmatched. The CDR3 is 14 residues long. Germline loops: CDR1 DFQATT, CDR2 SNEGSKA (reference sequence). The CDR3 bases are TGCAGTGCCCAGGGGGCTTTCTCCTACAATGAGCAGTTCTTC. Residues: CSAQGAFSYNEQFF.

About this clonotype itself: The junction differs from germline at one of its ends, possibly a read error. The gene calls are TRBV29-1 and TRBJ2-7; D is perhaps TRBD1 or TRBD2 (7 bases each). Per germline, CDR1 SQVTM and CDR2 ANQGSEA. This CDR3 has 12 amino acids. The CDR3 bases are TGCAGAGTTGAGGTCAGGGGGAGGGAACAGTACTTC. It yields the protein CRVEVRGREQYF.

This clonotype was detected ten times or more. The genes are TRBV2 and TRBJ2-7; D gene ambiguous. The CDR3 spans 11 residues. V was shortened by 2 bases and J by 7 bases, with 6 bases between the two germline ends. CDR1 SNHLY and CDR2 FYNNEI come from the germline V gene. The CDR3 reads CASSERVEQYF. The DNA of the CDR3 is TGTGCCAGCAGTGAAAGGGTTGAGCAGTACTTC.

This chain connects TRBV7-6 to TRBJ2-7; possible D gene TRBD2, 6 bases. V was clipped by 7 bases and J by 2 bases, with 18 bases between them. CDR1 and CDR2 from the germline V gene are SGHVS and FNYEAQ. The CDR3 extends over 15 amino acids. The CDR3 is CASNPRGGATYEQYF. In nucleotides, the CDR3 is TGTGCCAGCAACCCACGCGGAGGGGCCACCTACGAGCAGTACTTC.

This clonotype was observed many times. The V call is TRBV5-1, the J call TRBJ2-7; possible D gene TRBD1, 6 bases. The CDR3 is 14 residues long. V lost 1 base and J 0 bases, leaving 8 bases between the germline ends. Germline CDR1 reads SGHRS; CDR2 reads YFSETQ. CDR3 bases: TGCGCCAGCAGCTTGTCACAGGGCTCCTACGAGCAGTACTTC. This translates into CASSLSQGSYEQYF.

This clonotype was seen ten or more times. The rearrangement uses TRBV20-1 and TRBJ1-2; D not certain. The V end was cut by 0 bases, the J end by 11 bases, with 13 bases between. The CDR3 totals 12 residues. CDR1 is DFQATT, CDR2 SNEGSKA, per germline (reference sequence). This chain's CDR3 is CSARDPFDTYTF. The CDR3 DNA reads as TGCAGTGCTAGAGATCCGTTTGACACTTACACCTTC.

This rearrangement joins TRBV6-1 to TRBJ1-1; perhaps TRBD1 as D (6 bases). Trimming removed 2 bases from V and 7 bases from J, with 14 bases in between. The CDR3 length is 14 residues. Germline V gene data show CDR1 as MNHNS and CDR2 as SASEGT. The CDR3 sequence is CASSELRGADEAFF. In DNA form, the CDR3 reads TGTGCCAGCAGTGAACTCCGGGGGGCGGATGAAGCTTTCTTT.

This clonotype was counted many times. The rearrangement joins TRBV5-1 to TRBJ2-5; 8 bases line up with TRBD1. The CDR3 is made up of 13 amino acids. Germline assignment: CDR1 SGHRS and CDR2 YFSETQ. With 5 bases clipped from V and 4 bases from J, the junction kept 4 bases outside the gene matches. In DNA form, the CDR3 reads TGCGCCAGCAGACGGACAGGGAGAGAGACCCAGTACTTC. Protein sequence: CASRRTGRETQYF.

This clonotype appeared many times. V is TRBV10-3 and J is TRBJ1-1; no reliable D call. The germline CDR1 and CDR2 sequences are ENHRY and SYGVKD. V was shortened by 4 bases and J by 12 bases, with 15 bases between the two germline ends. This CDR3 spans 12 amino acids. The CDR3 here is CAISGWGTVPFF. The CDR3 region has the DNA TGTGCCATCAGTGGCTGGGGAACGGTGCCTTTCTTT.